One and the same sample provided the 10 T cell receptor beta chains below, sequenced in a study of control samples from healthy donors and cancer patients. The protocol was immunoSEQ multiplex PCR, while the TCRdb copy is restricted to in-frame clones and leaves out a portion. The repertoire holds roughly 38,000 clones, with 75% to 90% as singletons. Sequencing input: blood. The source is a man in his sixties in good health.

V and J are TRBV18 and TRBJ2-1; 9 bases match TRBD1. The CDR3 totals 17 residues. Germline CDR1 reads KGHSH; CDR2 reads LQKENI. V shed 2 bases and J 9 bases; nucleotides not matched to a gene: 14. In DNA, the CDR3 is TGTGCCAGCTCACCAAAAGGATTTGGGACAGGGACGAGTGAGCAGTTCTTC. It specifies CASSPKGFGTGTSEQFF.

This clone has only one observation. The chain carries TRBV27 and TRBJ1-2; D gene ambiguous. Germline V CDR1 and CDR2: MNHEY, SMNVEV (reference sequence). CDR3 length equals 14 residues. Trimming shortened V by 3 bases and J by 4 bases, and 12 bases separated the two germline ends. The CDR3: CASSLAGARYGYTF. The DNA of the CDR3 is TGTGCCAGCAGTTTGGCCGGAGCCCGCTATGGCTACACCTTC.

A remark on this clone: Other DNA sequences in the sample encode the same CDR3. CDR3 protein: CASSYGDTSNQPQHF. The DNA for the CDR3 is TGTGCCAGCAGTTACGGGGACACTAGCAATCAGCCCCAGCATTTT. The V call is TRBV6-2 or TRBV6-3, the J call TRBJ1-5, with a possible D match to TRBD1 (6 bases). CDR1 and CDR2 from the germline V gene are MNHEY and SVGEGT. The V end lost 2 bases, the J end lost 0 bases, and 8 bases lay between the germline ends. CDR3 size: 15 residues.

This rearrangement joins TRBV6-5 to TRBJ1-1; 7 positions match TRBD1. Germline CDR1 and CDR2: MNHEY and SVGAGI. This CDR3 has 15 amino acids. V shed 6 bases, J shed 2 bases, and the junction held 9 bases outside the gene matches. The CDR3 spells CASRDLGQINTEAFF. The CDR3 DNA is TGTGCCAGCAGGGACCTGGGACAGATTAACACTGAAGCTTTCTTT.

The chain combines TRBV29-1 with TRBJ2-1; weak D call: TRBD1 (5 bases). This CDR3 has 14 residues. V lost 5 bases to trimming and J lost 7 bases, with 18 bases between them. Germline V gives CDR1 SQVTM, CDR2 ANQGSEA. CDR3 amino acids: CSVQRAAGWNEQFF. CDR3 DNA: TGCAGCGTTCAAAGAGCAGCAGGGTGGAATGAGCAGTTCTTC.

This chain connects TRBV5-1 to TRBJ2-7; TRBD1 agrees at 8 bases. This CDR3 has 13 amino acids. The V segment lost 4 bases and the J segment 6 bases; nucleotides outside the gene matches: 6. Per the germline V gene, CDR1 is SGHRS and CDR2 is YFSETQ. This CDR3 reads CASSTTGDTEQYF. The CDR3 DNA follows: TGCGCCAGCAGCACGACAGGGGACACCGAGCAGTACTTC.

This clone has just one count. The chain combines TRBV3-1 (or the pseudogene TRBV3-2) with TRBJ2-1; 7 bases agree with TRBD2. The CDR3 is 12 residues long. V trimming: 10 bases; J trimming: 5 bases; junction bases outside the gene matches: 5. CDR1 and CDR2 (germline): LGHDT, YNNKEL (reference sequence). The DNA for the CDR3 is TGTGCCATCCAGACTAGCAACAATGAGCAGTTCTTC. Encoded protein: CAIQTSNNEQFF.

The rearrangement links TRBV9 to TRBJ1-1, with TRBD1 as a possible D gene (6 bases). The CDR3 is 14 amino acids. CDR1 and CDR2 (germline): SGDLS, YYNGEE. Trimming took off 7 bases at V and 6 bases at J, with 19 bases between the two ends. DNA of the CDR3: TGTGCCAGCGGCCTGGGACACACAGTTTCTGAAGCTTTCTTT. Residues: CASGLGHTVSEAFF.

V gene TRBV3-1 (or the pseudogene TRBV3-2) combines with J gene TRBJ2-5, with a possible D match to TRBD2 (5 bases). In germline, CDR1 is LGHDT, CDR2 YNNKEL (reference sequence). The CDR3 is 17 residues long. Trimming left V 4 bases short and J 5 bases short, with 23 bases between. CDR3 DNA: TGTGCCAGCAGCCCTCTTCTTACCACCGGGGTGGCGGAGACCCAGTACTTC. It codes for CASSPLLTTGVAETQYF.

The chain couples TRBV28 to TRBJ2-7; D gene ambiguous. Germline V gene lookup returns CDR1 MDHEN and CDR2 SYDVKM. The CDR3 loop spans 14 amino acids. V gave up 3 bases and J gave up 1 base, with 10 bases separating them. The CDR3 nucleotides are TGTGCCAGCAGTTTCAGGAAGGATTCCTACGAGCAGTACTTC. Translated: CASSFRKDSYEQYF.